These 21 T cell receptor beta chains were sequenced from one sample in a study of blood T cell repertoires in COVID-19. Measured with immunoSEQ multiplex PCR; TCRdb has only the in-frame clones, and not every one. The table lists 100,000 to 150,000 clones, approximately 80% of them singletons, with 3.8% in the top ten. Material for sequencing was peripheral blood. These receptors came from a woman aged 45-60 years with acute or convalescent COVID-19.

The chain couples TRBV6-5 to TRBJ2-5; 7 bases are a match to TRBD1. CDR3 size: 13 residues. Germline CDR1 reads MNHEY; CDR2 reads SVGAGI. Trimming at V came to 6 bases and at J to 4 bases, leaving 5 bases not matched to a gene. The CDR3 nucleotides are TGTGCCAGCAGCCTGACAGGGTTAGAGACCCAGTACTTC. Protein: CASSLTGLETQYF.

The chain combines TRBV20-1 with TRBJ1-2; 7 bases match TRBD1. CDR3 length equals 13 residues. Germline assignment: CDR1 DFQATT and CDR2 SNEGSKA (reference sequence). J lost 5 bases, V lost 5 bases, and 8 bases had no gene match. CDR3 region: CSAGGGGFYGYTF. Here the CDR3 DNA reads TGCAGTGCTGGTGGAGGGGGCTTTTATGGCTACACCTTC.

J is TRBJ2-1 and V is TRBV9; TRBD2 aligns across 9 bases. CDR1 is SGDLS and CDR2 is YYNGEE in the germline V gene. This CDR3 is built from 15 residues. The J segment lost 3 bases and the V segment lost 1 base, leaving 2 bases of the junction unmatched. The DNA of the CDR3 is TGTGCCAGCAGCGTAAGTAGCGGGAGCTACAATGAGCAGTTCTTC. It translates to CASSVSSGSYNEQFF.

V is TRBV7-3 and J is TRBJ2-1; 7 bases are shared with TRBD2. The J segment lost 3 bases and the V segment lost 2 bases, leaving 4 bases of the junction unmatched. The CDR3 length is 15 residues. The germline V gene has CDR1 SGHTA and CDR2 FQGTGA. Here the CDR3 reads CASSLGAGDYNEQFF. In DNA, the CDR3 is TGTGCCAGCAGCTTAGGGGCGGGAGACTACAATGAGCAGTTCTTC. The full variable domain, completed using reference TRBV7-3 and TRBJ2-1, is GAGVSQTPSNKVTEKGKYVELRCDPISGHTALYWYRQSLGQGPEFLIYFQGTGAADDSGLPNDRFFAVRPEGSVSTLKIQRTERGDSAVYLCASSLGAGDYNEQFFGPGTRLTVL.

This clone appeared a few times. The chain couples TRBV13 to TRBJ1-2, with 9 bases lining up with TRBD1. The CDR3 totals 16 residues. CDR1 is PRHDT and CDR2 is FYEKMQ in the germline V gene (reference sequence). V gave up 3 bases and J gave up 7 bases; unmatched junction bases: 12. CDR3 bases: TGTGCCAGCAGCTTCTCAATGGGAAACAGGGGGCTTGGCTACACCTTC. Translated: CASSFSMGNRGLGYTF.

The chain joins TRBV5-4 to TRBJ2-1, with 7 bases lining up with TRBD2. V shed 2 bases and J 7 bases; nucleotides not matched to a gene: 9. The CDR3 has 15 residues. Germline V gene data show CDR1 as SGHNT and CDR2 as YYREEE (reference sequence). CDR3 region: CASSFRGRVRNEQFF. In DNA form, the CDR3 reads TGTGCCAGCAGCTTTAGAGGGAGGGTGAGGAATGAGCAGTTCTTC.

The chain has TRBV5-6 and TRBJ2-3, with 8 bases identical to TRBD2. Germline CDR1 SGHDT, CDR2 YYEEEE. V was clipped by 0 bases and J by 0 bases; unmatched bases: 0. This CDR3 region has 15 residues. The CDR3 reads CASSLGGGSTDTQYF. CDR3 sequence (DNA): TGTGCCAGCAGCTTGGGCGGGGGGAGCACAGATACGCAGTATTTT.

The gene calls are TRBV2 and TRBJ1-2; possible D gene TRBD1, 6 bases. The CDR3 extends over 13 amino acids. Germline V gene sequence: CDR1 SNHLY, CDR2 FYNNEI. V gave up 6 bases and J gave up 8 bases, with 16 bases separating them. CDR3 region: CASRVDSSVGYTF. The CDR3 DNA follows: TGTGCCAGCAGGGTGGACAGTTCGGTAGGCTACACCTTC.

The genes are TRBV4-1 and TRBJ1-3; D is possibly TRBD1 (5 bases). Looked up from germline, CDR1 is MGHRA and CDR2 is YSYEKL. The V gene lost 0 bases and the J gene lost 0 bases, with 9 bases spanning the gap. The CDR3 runs 16 residues. CDR3 sequence: CASSQDQGSSGNTIYF. The CDR3 nucleotides are TGCGCCAGCAGCCAAGATCAGGGAAGCTCTGGAAACACCATATATTTT.

This clone was counted only a few times. The chain joins TRBV6-1 to TRBJ1-5; TRBD1 matches 8 bases. The V gene's germline CDR1 is MNHNS and CDR2 SASEGT. The length of the CDR3 is 14 residues. J lost 7 bases, V lost 3 bases, and 5 bases had no gene match. The CDR3 coding sequence is TGTGCCAGCAGTGATACAGGGGGGCACCAGCCCCAGCATTTT. It specifies CASSDTGGHQPQHF.

The V and J genes are TRBV27 and TRBJ2-7; 7 bases map to TRBD1. The CDR3 runs to 16 residues. Trimming removed 0 bases from V and 3 bases from J; junction bases left unmatched: 8. Per germline, CDR1 MNHEY and CDR2 SMNVEV (reference sequence). CDR3 nucleotide sequence: TGTGCCAGCAGTTTATCGTCGGGACAGCCCTTCTACGAGCAGTACTTC. Encoded protein: CASSLSSGQPFYEQYF.

The chain carries TRBV7-2 and TRBJ2-1, with a possible D match to TRBD2 (5 bases). This CDR3 region has 14 residues. Trimming took off 4 bases at V and 9 bases at J, with 16 bases between the two ends. Germline-derived CDR1 and CDR2 are SGHTA and FQGNSA. CDR3 region: CASSSREKASEQFF. The CDR3 DNA follows: TGTGCCAGCAGCTCACGGGAAAAGGCGAGTGAGCAGTTCTTC.

This chain joins TRBV5-4 and TRBJ2-2; 10 nucleotides line up with TRBD1. CDR3 length: 16 residues. Germline V gene data show CDR1 as SGHNT and CDR2 as YYREEE (reference sequence). The junction had 7 bases not matched to a gene; V was cut back by 4 bases and J by 4 bases. The CDR3 here is CASSPWGQGITGELFF. Here the CDR3 DNA reads TGTGCCAGCAGCCCGTGGGGACAGGGGATCACCGGGGAGCTGTTTTTT.

The chain is built from TRBV3-1 (or the pseudogene TRBV3-2) and TRBJ2-2; D might be TRBD2 (6 bases). CDR1 is LGHDT and CDR2 is YNNKEL in the germline V gene (reference sequence). CDR3 length: 15 residues. V gave up 4 bases and J gave up 4 bases, with 13 bases separating them. The DNA for the CDR3 is TGTGCCAGCAGCCTTAGCGGCGCCTCCACCGGGGAGCTGTTTTTT. Protein product: CASSLSGASTGELFF.

The genes are TRBV7-8 and TRBJ1-1, with 8 nucleotides matching TRBD1. With 2 bases clipped from V and 5 bases from J, the junction kept 4 bases outside the gene matches. This CDR3 contains 14 residues. The germline V gene encodes CDR1 SGHVS and CDR2 FQNEAQ. This CDR3 is CASSLFNRGTEAFF. In DNA form, the CDR3 reads TGTGCCAGCAGCTTATTTAACAGGGGGACTGAAGCTTTCTTT.

The rearrangement joins TRBV14 to TRBJ1-2; the D is unclear. The ends were cut back, 6 bases at V and 0 bases at J, with 8 bases in the middle. The V gene's germline CDR1 is SGHDN and CDR2 FVKESK. The CDR3 is 13 amino acids. CDR3 coding DNA: TGTGCCAGCAGTCCCGGGACTAACTATGGCTACACCTTC. This sequence encodes CASSPGTNYGYTF.

The chain links TRBV24-1 to TRBJ1-2; perhaps TRBD1 as D (6 bases). Germline V gives CDR1 KGHDR, CDR2 SFDVKD. Trimming took off 8 bases at V and 3 bases at J, with 15 bases between the two ends. The CDR3 runs to 14 residues. CDR3 coding DNA: TGTGCCACCACCGATAGTGGGGGCGACTATGGCTACACCTTC. Protein: CATTDSGGDYGYTF.

The chain links TRBV27 to TRBJ1-2; 10 nucleotides match TRBD1. Germline lookup yields CDR1 MNHEY and CDR2 SMNVEV (reference sequence). The length of the CDR3 is 14 residues. The ends lost 6 bases at V and 3 bases at J; junction bases unmatched: 4. CDR3 sequence reads: CASRGQGYDYGYTF. CDR3 nucleotide sequence: TGTGCCAGCAGGGGACAGGGGTACGACTATGGCTACACCTTC.

This chain uses TRBV9 with TRBJ1-2; unclear D gene. The length of the CDR3 is 13 residues. The germline CDR1 and CDR2 sequences are SGDLS and YYNGEE. Trimming took 4 bases from V and 0 from J, leaving 7 bases between them. The CDR3: CASSSPANYGYTF. The CDR3 DNA reads as TGTGCCAGCAGCTCTCCAGCTAACTATGGCTACACCTTC.

The chain uses TRBV15 and TRBJ1-6; 7 nucleotides agree with TRBD1. Germline CDR1 reads LNHNV; CDR2 reads YYDKDF (reference sequence). This CDR3 comprises 13 residues. J gave up 13 bases and V 8 bases, and 11 bases lay outside the gene matches. The CDR3 nucleotides are TGTGCCACCGCCCGGGACAGTCCCATCCCCCTCCACTTT. Translating gives CATARDSPIPLHF.

This clone showed up just a few times. The chain links TRBV7-3 to TRBJ1-2; the match to TRBD1 covers 12 bases. CDR3 length: 13 amino acids. Germline V CDR1 and CDR2: SGHTA, FQGTGA. J lost 11 bases, V lost 5 bases, and 6 bases had no gene match. The CDR3 loop is CASSPGTGGLYTF. DNA of the CDR3: TGTGCCAGCAGCCCCGGGACAGGGGGCCTGTACACCTTC. Using reference TRBV7-3 and TRBJ1-2 for the parts outside the CDR3, the full variable domain is GAGVSQTPSNKVTEKGKYVELRCDPISGHTALYWYRQSLGQGPEFLIYFQGTGAADDSGLPNDRFFAVRPEGSVSTLKIQRTERGDSAVYLCASSPGTGGLYTFGSGTRLTVV.